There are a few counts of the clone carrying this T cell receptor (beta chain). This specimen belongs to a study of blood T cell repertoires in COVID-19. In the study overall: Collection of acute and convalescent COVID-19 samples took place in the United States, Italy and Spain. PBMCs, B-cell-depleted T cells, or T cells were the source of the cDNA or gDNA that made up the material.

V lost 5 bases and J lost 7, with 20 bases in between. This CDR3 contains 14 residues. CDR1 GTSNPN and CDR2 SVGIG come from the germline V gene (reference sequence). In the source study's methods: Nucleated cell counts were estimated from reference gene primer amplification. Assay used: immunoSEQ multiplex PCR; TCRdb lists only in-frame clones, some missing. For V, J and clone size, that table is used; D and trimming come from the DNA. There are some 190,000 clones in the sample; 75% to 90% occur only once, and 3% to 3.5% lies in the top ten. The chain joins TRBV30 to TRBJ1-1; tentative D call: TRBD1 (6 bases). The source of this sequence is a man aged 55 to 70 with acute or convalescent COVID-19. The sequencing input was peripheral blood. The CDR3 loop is CAWEAPPGHLEAFF. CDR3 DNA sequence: TGTGCCTGGGAGGCCCCACCGGGACACCTTGAAGCTTTCTTT.